One sample yielded the 24 T cell receptor beta chains listed below, sequenced in a study of T cell responses to AZD1222 COVID-19 vaccine. Using immunoSEQ multiplex PCR, the repertoire was profiled, and TCRdb retains in-frame clones only, with some absent. The data contain tens of thousands of clones, roughly 84% of them singletons. The source material was peripheral blood, sampled on day 0 of AZD1222 vaccination. The receptor set was obtained from an adult in good health.

The genes are TRBV19 and TRBJ1-6, with D unclear. The germline V gene has CDR1 LNHDA and CDR2 SQIVND (reference sequence). The CDR3 runs to 14 residues. The V and J ends lost 7 bases and 8 bases respectively, with 15 bases between them. CDR3: CASKENPPDSPLHF. The CDR3 nucleotides are TGTGCCAGTAAGGAGAACCCACCCGATTCACCCCTCCACTTT.

The chain joins TRBV5-1 to TRBJ1-1; no reliable D call. Germline loops: CDR1 SGHRS, CDR2 YFSETQ. The CDR3 totals 14 residues. V lost 0 bases to trimming and J lost 2 bases, with 8 bases between them. The CDR3 nucleotides are TGCGCCAGCAGCTTGGGAAGTGACAACACTGAAGCTTTCTTT. It specifies CASSLGSDNTEAFF. The variable domain in full, completed from reference TRBV5-1 and TRBJ1-1, reads KAGVTQTPRYLIKTRGQQVTLSCSPISGHRSVSWYQQTPGQGLQFLFEYFSETQRNKGNFPGRFSGRQFSNSRSEMNVSTLELGDSALYLCASSLGSDNTEAFFGQGTRLTVV.

The rearrangement joins TRBV29-1 to TRBJ1-1; no firm D call. CDR3 length: 11 residues. Germline assignment: CDR1 SQVTM and CDR2 ANQGSEA. V was cut by 3 bases and J by 2 bases, with 4 bases left in between. CDR3 loop: CSVDENTEAFF. The CDR3 DNA reads TGCAGCGTTGATGAAAACACTGAAGCTTTCTTT.

This chain joins TRBV4-3 and TRBJ2-7; 14 nucleotides align to TRBD2. Trimming removed 4 bases from V and 0 bases from J; junction bases left unmatched: 2. Germline V gives CDR1 LGHNA, CDR2 YSLEER. CDR3 length equals 16 residues. The CDR3: CASSPGLAGASYEQYF. The CDR3, as DNA: TGCGCCAGCAGCCCGGGACTAGCGGGGGCCTCCTACGAGCAGTACTTC.

V is TRBV7-2 and J is TRBJ2-3, with TRBD1 identical over 9 bases. CDR3 length equals 16 residues. V shed 5 bases, J shed 0 bases, and the junction held 6 bases outside the gene matches. Germline CDR1 reads SGHTA; CDR2 reads FQGNSA. The CDR3 DNA reads TGTGCCAGCAGCACCAGACAGGGGGGTAGCACAGATACGCAGTATTTT. This translates into CASSTRQGGSTDTQYF. The whole variable domain, remainder taken from reference TRBV7-2 and TRBJ2-3, is GAGVSQSPSNKVTEKGKDVELRCDPISGHTALYWYRQSLGQGLEFLIYFQGNSAPDKSGLPSDRFSAERTGGSVSTLTIQRTQQEDSAVYLCASSTRQGGSTDTQYFGPGTRLTVL.

The V and J genes are TRBV19 and TRBJ1-2; D unclear. CDR3 length: 13 amino acids. CDR1 is LNHDA, CDR2 SQIVND, per germline (reference sequence). Trimming took off 1 base at V and 8 bases at J, with 11 bases between the two ends. The CDR3 nucleotides read TGTGCCAGTAGTATAGGTTCCATGGTCGGCTACACCTTC. This codes for CASSIGSMVGYTF.

The CDR3 region has the DNA TGTGCCAGCAGCAGGGACAGGGTGGTTGAAAAACTGTTTTTT. This translates into CASSRDRVVEKLFF. This chain links TRBV11-2 with TRBJ1-4, with 9 positions matching TRBD1. The CDR3 covers 14 residues. Germline assignment: CDR1 SGHAT and CDR2 FQNNGV. The V and J ends lost 5 bases and 7 bases, in that order; junction bases with no gene match: 5.

V usage is TRBV4-1 and J usage is TRBJ2-7, with 14 bases that match TRBD2. Germline-derived CDR1 and CDR2 are MGHRA and YSYEKL. This CDR3 spans 15 amino acids. V was pared by 3 bases and J by 2 bases, with 0 bases of the junction left unmatched. The CDR3 spells CASSQTSGGAYEQYF. The DNA of the CDR3 is TGCGCCAGCAGCCAGACTAGCGGGGGGGCCTACGAGCAGTACTTC.

The CDR3 here is CASSQEGRGVEKLFF. The CDR3 nucleotides are TGTGCCAGCAGCCAAGAGGGACGGGGGGTTGAAAAACTGTTTTTT. The V call is TRBV4-2, the J call TRBJ1-4; a possible D gene is TRBD1 (5 bases). The CDR3 sequence is 15 residues long. Germline values: CDR1 LGHNA, CDR2 YNFKEQ. Trimming shortened V by 0 bases and J by 7 bases, and 12 bases separated the two germline ends.

The rearrangement uses TRBV2 and TRBJ1-1; no firm D call. CDR1 is SNHLY and CDR2 is FYNNEI in the germline V gene. V was shortened by 7 bases and J by 0 bases, with 12 bases between the two germline ends. The CDR3 length is 14 residues. The CDR3 DNA is TGTGCCAGCATATGGACCCCTTTGAACACTGAAGCTTTCTTT. Translated, it gives CASIWTPLNTEAFF.

The rearrangement joins TRBV7-8 to TRBJ1-3; 7 bases agree with TRBD1. This CDR3 comprises 14 residues. Germline V gives CDR1 SGHVS, CDR2 FQNEAQ. The ends lost 5 bases at V and 5 bases at J; junction bases unmatched: 6. The CDR3 sequence is CASSRDRPRNTIYF. CDR3 DNA: TGTGCCAGCAGCCGGGACAGACCGAGAAACACCATATATTTT.

This clone was observed once. V and J are TRBV7-7 and TRBJ2-7; D is perhaps TRBD2 (5 bases). The CDR3 has 13 amino acids. The ends were cut back, 8 bases at V and 3 bases at J, with 14 bases in the middle. Germline V gene sequence: CDR1 SSHAT, CDR2 FNYEAQ (reference sequence). CDR3 region: CASSEGWGYEQYF. Here the CDR3 DNA reads TGTGCCAGCTCCGAGGGTTGGGGCTACGAGCAGTACTTC.

This chain connects TRBV4-1 to TRBJ1-4; D not resolved. The V and J ends lost 0 bases and 7 bases respectively, with 6 bases between them. This CDR3 region has 13 residues. Germline V lookup: CDR1 MGHRA, CDR2 YSYEKL. In DNA form, the CDR3 reads TGCGCCAGCAGCCAAGATCGGGGTGAAAAACTGTTTTTT. This encodes CASSQDRGEKLFF.

V is TRBV19 and J is TRBJ1-5; possibly TRBD1 for D (6 bases). The CDR3 consists of 15 residues. The germline gives CDR1 LNHDA, CDR2 SQIVND (reference sequence). V gave up 8 bases and J gave up 4 bases, with 18 bases separating them. The CDR3 nucleotides read TGTGCCAGTTCCGTGACAGGCGCTATAAATCAGCCCCAGCATTTT. Translated: CASSVTGAINQPQHF.

This rearrangement joins TRBV5-6 to TRBJ1-2; D not certain. The germline gives CDR1 SGHDT, CDR2 YYEEEE. The CDR3 spans 15 residues. The V and J ends lost 0 bases and 3 bases respectively, with 12 bases between them. The CDR3 DNA is TGTGCCAGCAGCTTGGGACCAGGATCGGACTATGGCTACACCTTC. Its protein is CASSLGPGSDYGYTF.

V and J are TRBV10-1 and TRBJ2-7; D remains unclear. Germline-derived CDR1 and CDR2 are WNHNN and SYGVQD (reference sequence). Between the trimmed V and J ends, which lost 8 bases and 1 base, there was a span of 12 bases. The length of the CDR3 is 13 residues. This CDR3 is CASSRRLSYEQYF. The CDR3 DNA reads as TGCGCCAGCTCCCGAAGGTTATCCTACGAGCAGTACTTC.

V is TRBV4-3 and J is TRBJ1-4; D call uncertain. CDR1 and CDR2 (germline): LGHNA, YSLEER. There are 14 residues in the CDR3. The V gene lost 1 base and the J gene lost 7 bases, with 10 bases spanning the gap. The CDR3 is CASSQVGRAEKLFF. The CDR3 DNA sequence: TGCGCCAGCAGCCAAGTCGGTAGGGCTGAAAAACTGTTTTTT.

This chain links TRBV11-2 with TRBJ1-2, with 7 nucleotides matching TRBD1. Germline V lookup: CDR1 SGHAT, CDR2 FQNNGV. V was clipped by 3 bases and J by 4 bases; unmatched bases: 2. The CDR3 contains 13 residues. The CDR3 region is CASSLGQSYGYTF. CDR3 nucleotides: TGTGCCAGCAGCTTGGGACAGTCCTATGGCTACACCTTC.

This clone was found once. The chain joins TRBV27 to TRBJ1-5; D is undetermined. Germline CDR1 and CDR2: MNHEY and SMNVEV (reference sequence). V lost 2 bases and J 2 bases, leaving 10 bases between the germline ends. This CDR3 spans 15 amino acids. CDR3 amino acids: CASSLGSSGNQPQHF. The CDR3, as DNA: TGTGCCAGCAGTTTAGGGAGTAGTGGCAATCAGCCCCAGCATTTT.

The chain joins TRBV15 to TRBJ2-5; no reliable D call. CDR1 is LNHNV and CDR2 is YYDKDF in the germline V gene (reference sequence). The germline V and J ends were trimmed by 5 bases and 5 bases, with 15 bases remaining between them. The CDR3 runs 14 residues. Here the CDR3 reads CATSSGSWTETQYF. Here the CDR3 DNA reads TGTGCCACCAGCTCAGGCAGCTGGACGGAGACCCAGTACTTC.

The chain couples TRBV11-3 to TRBJ2-7; no firm D call. The CDR3 runs to 13 residues. V lost 2 bases, J lost 3 bases, and 8 bases lay in between. CDR1 SGHNT and CDR2 YENEEA come from the germline V gene. CDR3 nucleotide sequence: TGTGCCAGCAGCTTAACAGAAAACTACGAGCAGTACTTC. As protein: CASSLTENYEQYF.

The gene calls are TRBV7-9 and TRBJ2-7, with TRBD1 identical over 9 bases. CDR1 is SEHNR and CDR2 is FQNEAQ in the germline V gene (reference sequence). V lost 0 bases and J lost 3; bases outside the gene matches: 3. The CDR3 is 15 amino acids. The DNA of the CDR3 is TGTGCCAGCAGCTTAGCTTACAGGGGGCGCTACGAGCAGTACTTC. Encoded protein: CASSLAYRGRYEQYF.

This clone was picked up one time. The rearrangement uses TRBV19 and TRBJ2-2; no definite D call. V was trimmed by 11 bases and J by 5 bases, leaving 15 bases between them. Looked up from germline, CDR1 is LNHDA and CDR2 is SQIVND (reference sequence). The CDR3 extends over 13 amino acids. The CDR3 sequence is CASTTRRTGELFF. The CDR3 nucleotides are TGTGCCTCGACAACCCGGCGTACCGGGGAGCTGTTTTTT.

This clone was counted once. V is TRBV9 and J is TRBJ2-1, with TRBD1 matching over 7 bases. Trimming cost V 3 bases and J 7 bases; bases outside gene matches: 7. CDR1 is SGDLS and CDR2 is YYNGEE in the germline V gene. There are 14 residues in the CDR3. The CDR3, as DNA: TGTGCCAGCAGCGCCTCAGGGGGATGGAATGAGCAGTTCTTC. Translation: CASSASGGWNEQFF.